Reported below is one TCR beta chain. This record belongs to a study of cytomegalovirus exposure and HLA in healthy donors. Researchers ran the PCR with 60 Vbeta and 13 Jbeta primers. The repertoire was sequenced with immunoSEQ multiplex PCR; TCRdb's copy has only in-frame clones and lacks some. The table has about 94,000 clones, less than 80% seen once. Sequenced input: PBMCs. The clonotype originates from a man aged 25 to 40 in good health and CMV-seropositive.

Written as DNA, the CDR3 is TGTGCCATTGACAGGGGAACCGGGGAGCTGTTTTTT. It specifies CAIDRGTGELFF. V gene TRBV25-1 combines with J gene TRBJ2-2, with 8 nucleotides matching TRBD1. The germline gives CDR1 MGHDK, CDR2 SYGVNS. The junction had 3 bases not matched to a gene; V was cut back by 10 bases and J by 5 bases. The CDR3 is 12 residues long.